A selection of T cell receptor beta chains follows, all from one sample in a study of OX40 agonist ivuxolimab in advanced cancers. Repertoires were generated with immunoSEQ multiplex PCR, while TCRdb's copy carries only in-frame clones and drops some. The repertoire holds some 16,000 clones, with 80% to 90% as singletons. The sample consisted of CD4+ or CD8+ T cells sorted from blood, taken in a trial of the OX40 agonist ivuxolimab. These receptors all come from an adult with an advanced solid tumor such as melanoma, head and neck, liver or kidney cancer. CDR3s include the opening cysteine and the closing phenylalanine or tryptophan.

j_call v_call cdr3_aa
TRBJ1-4 TRBV25-1 CASSKGQGATEKLFF
TRBJ1-1 TRBV28 CATRTGAMNTEAFF
TRBJ2-3 TRBV21-1 CASSPSSRELKDTQYF
TRBJ2-5 TRBV7-6 CASSPVGGRETQYF
TRBJ2-1 TRBV15 CATSRPGTGSSEQFF
TRBJ2-3 TRBV9 CASSAPGLEHTQYF
TRBJ2-5 TRBV5-1 CASSPSTPLVVETQYF
TRBJ1-2 TRBV10-3 CAISDAGRYGYTF
TRBJ2-7 TRBV6-1 CASSDVPYEQYF
TRBJ2-5 TRBV7-2 CASSPRELAGVETQYF
TRBJ1-1 TRBV2 CASSLQQNTEAFF
TRBJ2-7 TRBV4-1 CASSQDPHDPTSGNYEQYF
TRBJ2-1 TRBV6-1 CASSEGTGISEQFF
TRBJ2-1 TRBV19 CASSRQGWDSYNEQFF
TRBJ2-1 TRBV9 CASSPPGLREGGEQFF
TRBJ2-7 TRBV5-6 CASSLRDRPLYEQYF
TRBJ2-5 TRBV18 CASSPNGKGETQYF
TRBJ2-7 TRBV5-1 CASSSEGGTYEQYF
TRBJ2-5 TRBV7-9 CASSPRTSGRLQETQYF
TRBJ1-5 TRBV19 CASSIRGENQPQHF
TRBJ2-3 TRBV30 CAWSRFSTDTQYF
TRBJ1-5 TRBV28 CASSSPYSNQPQHF
TRBJ2-1 TRBV9 CASSVGGSVSGNEQFF
TRBJ1-5 TRBV9 CASSVGPGREPQHF
TRBJ2-7 TRBV6-1 CASSEERAYEQYF
TRBJ1-1 TRBV2 CASKGQGNTEAFF
TRBJ1-5 TRBV11-2 CASSLDRSQPQHF
TRBJ1-5 TRBV7-9 CASSPGMDNSNQPQHF
TRBJ2-7 TRBV6-5 CASSSTASGAYEQYF
TRBJ2-3 TRBV7-9 CASSRTSGATDTQYF
TRBJ1-1 TRBV5-1 CASSRGQGYQGTEAFF
TRBJ2-7 TRBV30 CAWSRGRSTYEQYF
TRBJ1-5 TRBV6-1 CASTFSYSSNQPQHF
TRBJ2-3 TRBV7-8 CATGTSGRTDTQYF
NA TRBV6-1 CASSRDSNYEQYF
TRBJ2-7 TRBV29-1 CSVVVGPYEQYF
TRBJ2-3 TRBV30 CARSPGLAGVEDTQYF
TRBJ1-1 TRBV2 CASRPLQHNTEAFF
TRBJ2-2 TRBV4-3 CASSQGVVSGELFF
TRBJ2-7 TRBV5-4 CASSSTGTTYEQYF
TRBJ1-1 TRBV5-1 CASSSQGDTEAFF
TRBJ2-7 TRBV6-5 CASSYSDQGPYEQYF
TRBJ2-7 TRBV7-9 CASSGGPEQYF
TRBJ1-5 TRBV28 CASGLQVGSLPQHF
TRBJ2-1 TRBV7-2 CASRGGGLAGAVGEQFF
TRBJ2-7 TRBV4-1 CASSETSGPYEQYF
TRBJ2-3 TRBV27 CASSLTSGRVDTQYF
TRBJ2-1 TRBV4-2 CASSQALAGAGEQFF
TRBJ1-2 TRBV27 CASSLSVLDRATNYGYTF
TRBJ2-1 TRBV19 CASSPRLAGGPGEQFF
TRBJ2-1 TRBV4-3 CASSQGGLGLLF
TRBJ2-3 TRBV27 CASSLRLPSTDTQYF
TRBJ2-7 TRBV7-2 CASSLVGGGNREQYF
TRBJ2-2 TRBV29-1 CSVEAYTGELFF